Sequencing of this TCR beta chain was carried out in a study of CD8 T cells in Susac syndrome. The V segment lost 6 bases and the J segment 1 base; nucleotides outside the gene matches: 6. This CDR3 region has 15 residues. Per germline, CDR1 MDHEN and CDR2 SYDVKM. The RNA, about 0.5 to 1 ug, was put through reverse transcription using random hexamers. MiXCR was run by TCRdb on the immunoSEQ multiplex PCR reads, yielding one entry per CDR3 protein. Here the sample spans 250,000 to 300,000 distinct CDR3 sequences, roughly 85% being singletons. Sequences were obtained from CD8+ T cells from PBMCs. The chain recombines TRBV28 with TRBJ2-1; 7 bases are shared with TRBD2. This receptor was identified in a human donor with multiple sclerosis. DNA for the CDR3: TGTGCCAGCAGCTCGTCTAGCGGTTCCTACAATGAGCAGTTCTTC. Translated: CASSSSSGSYNEQFF.